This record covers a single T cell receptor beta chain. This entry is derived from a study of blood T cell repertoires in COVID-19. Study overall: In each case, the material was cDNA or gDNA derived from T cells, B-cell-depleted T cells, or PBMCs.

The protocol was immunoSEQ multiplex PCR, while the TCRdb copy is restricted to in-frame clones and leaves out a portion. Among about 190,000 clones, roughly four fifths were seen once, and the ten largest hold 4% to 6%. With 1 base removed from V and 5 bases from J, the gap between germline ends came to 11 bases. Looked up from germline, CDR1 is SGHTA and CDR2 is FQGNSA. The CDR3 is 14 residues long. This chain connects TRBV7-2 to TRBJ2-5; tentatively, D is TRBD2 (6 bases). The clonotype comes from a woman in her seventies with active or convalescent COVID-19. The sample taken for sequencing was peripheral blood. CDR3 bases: TGTGCCAGCAGCTTAGTCGGGAGTCGTGAGACCCAGTACTTC. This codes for CASSLVGSRETQYF. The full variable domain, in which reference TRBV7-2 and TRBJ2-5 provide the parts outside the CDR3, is GAGVSQSPSNKVTEKGKDVELRCDPISGHTALYWYRQSLGQGLEFLIYFQGNSAPDKSGLPSDRFSAERTGGSVSTLTIQRTQQEDSAVYLCASSLVGSRETQYFGPGTRLLVL.